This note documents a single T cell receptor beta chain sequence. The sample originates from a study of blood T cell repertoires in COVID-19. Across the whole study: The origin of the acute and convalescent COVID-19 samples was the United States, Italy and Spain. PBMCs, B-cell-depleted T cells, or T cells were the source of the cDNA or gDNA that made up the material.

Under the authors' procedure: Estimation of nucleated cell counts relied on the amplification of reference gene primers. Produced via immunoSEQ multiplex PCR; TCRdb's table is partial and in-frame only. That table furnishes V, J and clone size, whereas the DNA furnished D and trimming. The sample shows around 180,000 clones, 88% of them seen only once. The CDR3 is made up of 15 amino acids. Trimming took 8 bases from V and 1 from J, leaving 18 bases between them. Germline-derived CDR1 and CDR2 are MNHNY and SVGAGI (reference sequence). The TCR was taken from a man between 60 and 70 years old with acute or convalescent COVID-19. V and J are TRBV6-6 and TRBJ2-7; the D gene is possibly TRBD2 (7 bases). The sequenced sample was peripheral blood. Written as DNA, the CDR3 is TGTGCCAGCTCCCAGAGCGGGGACAAGTCCTACGAGCAGTACGTC. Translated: CASSQSGDKSYEQYV.